This T cell receptor (beta chain) was documented in a study of OX40 agonist ivuxolimab in advanced cancers. Generated by immunoSEQ multiplex PCR, the TCRdb table keeps only in-frame clones and is missing some. In the table there are 55,000 to 80,000 clones, roughly 88% of which are singletons. The CDR3 covers 15 residues. CDR1 and CDR2 from the germline V gene are SGHAT and FQNNGV. V was pared by 5 bases and J by 11 bases, with 24 bases between. The sequenced sample was CD4+ or CD8+ T cells sorted from blood, obtained in a trial of the OX40 agonist ivuxolimab. This clonotype was obtained from an adult with an advanced solid tumor such as melanoma, head and neck, liver or kidney cancer. The gene calls are TRBV11-2 and TRBJ1-1; D is undetermined. The CDR3 region has the DNA TGTGCCAGCAGCGCCTCGGGTCCGAAGGCCCCTGGGGCTTTCTTT. Residues: CASSASGPKAPGAFF.